The T cell receptor beta chain described here comes from a study of vaccination and CD4 T cells after COVID-19. V was trimmed by 0 bases and J by 5 bases, leaving 8 bases between them. Germline values: CDR1 LNHDA, CDR2 SQIVND (reference sequence). This CDR3 has 14 amino acids. In the case of this clonotype: Its antigen is not known.

Treatment in this sample: approximately 9-day PBMC culture with coronavirus spike peptide pools or control peptides (ViraFEST assay). ViraFEST stimulated the growth of antigen-specific T cells using peptide pools and subsequently profiled their TCRs by sequencing. Culture conditions combined 2 million to 2.5 million PBMCs per well with 10 IU/ml IL-2 and 7.5 to 10 ug/ml peptide pools. The study, taken as a whole, reports: Reactive clonotype counts went from median roughly 19 after infection to 30 to 45 after vaccination, nonsignificantly.

The assay that was used to sequence DNA from cultured CD4+ T cells was the Oncomine TCR Beta short-read assay. Cultures of CD4+ T cells served as the source for extracting genomic DNA. TCRdb analysed the PCR reads with MiXCR anew, one entry per CDR3 protein. The repertoire consists of about 21,000 distinct CDR3 sequences, with around 50% occurring once and the leading ten covering around 9%. This sequence was found in a human donor who had recovered from COVID-19. Sequenced material: CD4+ T cells from blood, cultured in vitro. The gene calls are TRBV19 and TRBJ2-4; D not certain. The CDR3 DNA follows: TGTGCCAGTAGTATAGACACGGAACAAAACATTCAGTACTTC. Residues: CASSIDTEQNIQYF.